Each of the 27 T cell receptor beta chains below was sequenced from the same sample in a study of siplizumab effects on memory and regulatory T cells. Clones were read by immunoSEQ multiplex PCR, and TCRdb kept only the in-frame ones, dropping some. This table has 60,000 to 80,000 clones, around 78% appearing once. The sequenced sample consisted of memory CD4+ T cells sorted from blood. These receptors were obtained from a human donor in good health.

Comments on this clone: As the CDR3 is not closed by the conserved phenylalanine or tryptophan, this likely results from a read error. The limits of the CDR3 on the DNA are not certain, so only TCRdb's listed CDR3 is given. The gene calls are TRBV6-1 and TRBJ1-1; the DNA was not used to check the table's D call, TRBD1. Germline V CDR1 and CDR2: MNHNS, SASEGT. 11 amino acids form the CDR3, both terminal residues included. The CDR3 spells CASSGDSSHGI.

The rearrangement joins TRBV11-3 to TRBJ1-1, with D perhaps matching TRBD1 (6 bases). Trimming removed 5 bases from V and 6 bases from J, with 22 bases in between. Germline CDR1 is SGHNT and CDR2 is YENEEA. This CDR3 is 16 amino acids long. In DNA, the CDR3 is TGTGCCAGCAGCCCCGGGCCCACCAGGGGAATGTCTGAAGCTTTCTTT. It yields the protein CASSPGPTRGMSEAFF.

This clone appeared once. The V gene is TRBV5-1, the J gene TRBJ1-1, with D possibly being TRBD1 (6 bases). Deletions cut 0 bases from V and 3 bases from J, with 12 bases between. CDR3 length equals 15 residues. Germline CDR1 and CDR2: SGHRS and YFSETQ. The CDR3 nucleotides read TGCGCCAGCAGCTTGGCCCTAGGGGGGGACACTGAAGCTTTCTTT. This codes for CASSLALGGDTEAFF.

The V call is TRBV7-9, the J call TRBJ1-5; D not certain. The length of the CDR3 is 13 residues. The germline gives CDR1 SEHNR, CDR2 FQNEAQ (reference sequence). V shed 4 bases and J shed 4 bases, with 8 bases lying between them. DNA for the CDR3: TGTGCCAGCAGCTATGATGCGAATCAGCCCCAGCATTTT. Translation gives CASSYDANQPQHF.

This chain joins TRBV10-3 and TRBJ1-2; tentatively, D is TRBD1 (6 bases). The CDR3 is 13 residues long. The V end lost 4 bases, the J end lost 3 bases, and 9 bases lay between the germline ends. The germline CDR1 and CDR2 sequences are ENHRY and SYGVKD. The CDR3 DNA sequence: TGTGCCATCAGTGGACAGGCGGACTATGGCTACACCTTC. Translated: CAISGQADYGYTF.

This clone was seen more than once but under ten times. The chain links TRBV7-3 to TRBJ2-3, with 11 nucleotides matching TRBD1. Trimming cost V 4 bases and J 4 bases; bases outside gene matches: 4. CDR1 and CDR2 (germline): SGHTA, FQGTGA. The CDR3 extends over 15 amino acids. The CDR3: CASSSGQGASDTQYF. In DNA form, the CDR3 reads TGTGCCAGCAGCTCCGGACAGGGGGCTTCAGATACGCAGTATTTT.

The chain links TRBV19 to TRBJ2-6; 11 nucleotides agree with TRBD2. The CDR3 spans 17 residues. V was clipped by 4 bases and J by 2 bases; unmatched bases: 4. Germline CDR1 and CDR2: LNHDA and SQIVND (reference sequence). As DNA, the CDR3 is TGTGCCAGTAGTACCATAGCGGGAGGGCCTGGGGCCAACGTCCTGACTTTC. Translating gives CASSTIAGGPGANVLTF.

The V gene is TRBV5-6, the J gene TRBJ2-1; TRBD2 matches at 14 bases. The CDR3 loop spans 16 amino acids. The V gene's germline CDR1 is SGHDT and CDR2 YYEEEE. V lost 3 bases and J lost 8; bases outside the gene matches: 7. For the CDR3, the DNA is TGTGCCAGCAGCTCCGGGACTAGCGGGAGTAGGTATGAGCAGTTCTTC. It specifies CASSSGTSGSRYEQFF.

For this clone: Other DNA sequences in this specimen translate into the identical CDR3. The chain is built from TRBV5-5 and TRBJ2-5; possibly TRBD1 for D (6 bases). The germline gives CDR1 SGHKS, CDR2 YYEKEE (reference sequence). This CDR3 has 14 residues. The V and J ends lost 4 bases and 4 bases respectively, with 14 bases between them. The CDR3 sequence is CASSRVQGSETQYF. The CDR3 DNA follows: TGTGCCAGCAGCAGGGTACAGGGCTCAGAGACCCAGTACTTC.

The chain employs TRBV10-3 and TRBJ1-1, with 9 bases lining up with TRBD1. CDR1 is ENHRY and CDR2 is SYGVKD in the germline V gene. This CDR3 spans 17 amino acids. V was pared by 2 bases and J by 6 bases, with 13 bases of the junction left unmatched. This CDR3 is CAISEPLGMDRGSEAFF. The CDR3 DNA reads TGTGCCATCAGTGAGCCGCTGGGAATGGACAGGGGATCTGAAGCTTTCTTT.

The rearrangement links TRBV7-3 to TRBJ2-1; 11 nucleotides align to TRBD2. Germline trimming cut 5 bases from V and 3 bases from J; bases unmatched to any gene: 3. The V gene's germline CDR1 is SGHTA and CDR2 FQGTGA. The CDR3 spans 15 residues. Here the CDR3 DNA reads TGTGCCAGCAGCCCGACTAGCGGGAACTACAATGAGCAGTTCTTC. Amino acid sequence: CASSPTSGNYNEQFF.

The V call is TRBV19, the J call TRBJ1-2; D is unclear. The CDR3 has 12 amino acids. V dropped 3 bases and J dropped 8 bases, with 10 bases sitting between them. In germline, CDR1 is LNHDA, CDR2 SQIVND (reference sequence). This chain's CDR3 is CASSIRGGGYTF. The CDR3 nucleotides read TGTGCCAGTAGTATTCGAGGCGGAGGCTACACCTTC.

The chain couples TRBV19 to TRBJ2-5, with D maybe TRBD1 (6 bases). This CDR3 comprises 14 residues. CDR1 and CDR2 (germline): LNHDA, SQIVND (reference sequence). The V end was cut by 5 bases, the J end by 2 bases, with 12 bases between. The CDR3 loop reads CASSRWGPQETQYF. For the CDR3, the DNA is TGTGCCAGTAGTCGTTGGGGGCCGCAAGAGACCCAGTACTTC.

The V call is TRBV7-9, the J call TRBJ1-1; 9 nucleotides match TRBD1. The V segment lost 6 bases and the J segment 3 bases; nucleotides outside the gene matches: 5. CDR1 and CDR2 from the germline V gene are SEHNR and FQNEAQ (reference sequence). The CDR3 is made up of 14 amino acids. CDR3 region: CASSKRDRDTEAFF. CDR3 bases: TGTGCCAGCAGTAAACGGGACAGGGACACTGAAGCTTTCTTT.

The chain recombines TRBV7-2 with TRBJ2-3; 13 bases fit TRBD2. Trimming removed 1 base from V and 6 bases from J; junction bases left unmatched: 7. The germline CDR1 and CDR2 sequences are SGHTA and FQGNSA. The CDR3 is 17 amino acids. CDR3 protein: CASSLGRLAGGTDTQYF. DNA for the CDR3: TGTGCCAGCAGCTTAGGACGACTAGCGGGAGGAACGGATACGCAGTATTTT.

V gene TRBV6-6 combines with J gene TRBJ1-4; D remains unclear. CDR3 length: 16 amino acids. V was shortened by 3 bases and J by 5 bases, with 16 bases between the two germline ends. Germline lookup yields CDR1 MNHNY and CDR2 SVGAGI (reference sequence). CDR3 in amino acids: CASSYRVERKNEKLFF. The DNA of the CDR3 is TGTGCCAGCAGTTATAGGGTTGAGAGAAAAAATGAAAAACTGTTTTTT.

The V gene is TRBV7-3, the J gene TRBJ2-6; D perhaps matches TRBD1 (5 bases). Germline V gene sequence: CDR1 SGHTA, CDR2 FQGTGA. The CDR3 is 18 residues long. V gave up 5 bases and J gave up 0 bases, with 17 bases separating them. The CDR3 DNA reads TGTGCCAGCAGCCTCAGACAGTTTGGATTCTCTGGGGCCAACGTCCTGACTTTC. The encoded protein is CASSLRQFGFSGANVLTF. Together with reference TRBV7-3 and TRBJ2-6, the CDR3 gives the full variable domain: GAGVSQTPSNKVTEKGKYVELRCDPISGHTALYWYRQSLGQGPEFLIYFQGTGAADDSGLPNDRFFAVRPEGSVSTLKIQRTERGDSAVYLCASSLRQFGFSGANVLTFGAGSRLTVL.

The chain uses TRBV4-1 and TRBJ2-2; 9 bases map to TRBD2. Germline values: CDR1 MGHRA, CDR2 YSYEKL. The CDR3 totals 16 residues. Losses at the gene ends were 6 bases for V and 1 base for J; bases not matched to a gene: 6. Written as DNA, the CDR3 is TGCGCCAGCAGGGCTCAACTAGCGGGGAACACCGGGGAGCTGTTTTTT. The encoded protein is CASRAQLAGNTGELFF.

This clone was observed a few times. The chain links TRBV7-9 to TRBJ1-4; perhaps TRBD1 as D (6 bases). Germline CDR1 SEHNR, CDR2 FQNEAQ (reference sequence). Trimming left V 5 bases short and J 11 bases short, with 15 bases between. The CDR3 is 13 residues long. Here the CDR3 reads CASSQEDSRKLFF. The CDR3 coding sequence is TGTGCCAGCAGCCAAGAGGACAGTAGGAAACTGTTTTTT.

This rearrangement joins TRBV28 to TRBJ2-1; D gene ambiguous. Trimming cost V 8 bases and J 7 bases, with 12 bases left between them. The germline gives CDR1 MDHEN, CDR2 SYDVKM. This CDR3 has 12 residues. In DNA, the CDR3 is TGTGCCAGCTTAGAACAAGCGAATGAGCAGTTCTTC. Translating it yields CASLEQANEQFF.

The gene calls are TRBV9 and TRBJ2-5, with D tentatively TRBD2 (6 bases). Trimming pared 0 bases from V and 5 bases from J, leaving 11 bases between. Per the germline V gene, CDR1 is SGDLS and CDR2 is YYNGEE. There are 14 residues in the CDR3. The CDR3 coding sequence is TGTGCCAGCAGCGTAGGGTCGGGGAGGGAGACCCAGTACTTC. Translating it yields CASSVGSGRETQYF. Full variable domain (rest looked up from reference TRBV9 and TRBJ2-5): DSGVTQTPKHLITATGQRVTLRCSPRSGDLSVYWYQQSLDQGLQFLIQYYNGEERAKGNILERFSAQQFPDLHSELNLSSLELGDSALYFCASSVGSGRETQYFGPGTRLLVL.

The V and J genes are TRBV11-2 and TRBJ2-3, with TRBD2 matching over 10 bases. Germline V gene data show CDR1 as SGHAT and CDR2 as FQNNGV. Losses at the gene ends were 5 bases for V and 5 bases for J; bases not matched to a gene: 4. The CDR3 loop spans 14 amino acids. CDR3 in amino acids: CASSPGLAVDTQYF. The CDR3 nucleotides read TGTGCCAGCAGCCCCGGACTAGCGGTAGATACGCAGTATTTT. The whole variable domain, filled in from reference TRBV11-2 and TRBJ2-3, reads EAGVAQSPRYKIIEKRQSVAFWCNPISGHATLYWYQQILGQGPKLLIQFQNNGVVDDSQLPKDRFSAERLKGVDSTLKIQPAKLEDSAVYLCASSPGLAVDTQYFGPGTRLTVL.

This chain joins TRBV9 and TRBJ2-3, with a possible D match to TRBD2 (7 bases). This CDR3 has 19 amino acids. Trimming took off 0 bases at V and 5 bases at J, with 25 bases between the two ends. The germline V gene has CDR1 SGDLS and CDR2 YYNGEE. The CDR3 region has the DNA TGTGCCAGCAGCGTAGCTGGGGGCGGGGGTACCCTGGGCGGAGATACGCAGTATTTT. Its translation is CASSVAGGGGTLGGDTQYF.

This clone has a handful of counts. V and J are TRBV5-6 and TRBJ1-1; 7 bases map to TRBD1. The V segment lost 2 bases and the J segment 4 bases; nucleotides outside the gene matches: 11. CDR1 and CDR2 (germline): SGHDT, YYEEEE. The CDR3 consists of 16 residues. The CDR3 spells CASSFRGDSWSTEAFF. The CDR3 region has the DNA TGTGCCAGCAGCTTCCGGGGGGACAGCTGGAGCACTGAAGCTTTCTTT.

The chain has TRBV4-2 and TRBJ2-1; no reliable D call. The CDR3 length is 15 residues. Trimming removed 2 bases at V and 0 bases at J, with 8 bases between. Germline assignment: CDR1 LGHNA and CDR2 YNFKEQ. This chain's CDR3 is CASSQPDVSYNEQFF. The CDR3 nucleotides read TGTGCCAGCAGCCAACCGGACGTCTCCTACAATGAGCAGTTCTTC.

The rearrangement joins TRBV6-5 to TRBJ1-5; D not certain. V lost 6 bases, J lost 5 bases, and 14 bases lay in between. There are 14 residues in the CDR3. CDR1 is MNHEY and CDR2 is SVGAGI in the germline V gene. CDR3 nucleotide sequence: TGTGCCAGCAGAGGGTCCGGTTGGGATCAGCCCCAGCATTTT. Translating it yields CASRGSGWDQPQHF.

The gene calls are TRBV19 and TRBJ2-6; D is unresolved. This CDR3 is built from 15 residues. The germline V gene encodes CDR1 LNHDA and CDR2 SQIVND (reference sequence). V lost 1 base and J 5 bases, leaving 9 bases between the germline ends. CDR3 sequence reads: CASSIVGVWANVLTF. For the CDR3, the DNA is TGTGCCAGTAGTATAGTTGGAGTCTGGGCCAACGTCCTGACTTTC.